This T cell receptor (beta chain) was identified in a study of blood T cell repertoires in COVID-19. Study summary: From the United States, Italy and Spain came samples of acute and convalescent COVID-19.

V shed 3 bases, J shed 1 base, and the junction held 8 bases outside the gene matches. The CDR3 loop spans 18 amino acids. Germline V gene lookup returns CDR1 SGHKS and CDR2 YYEKEE (reference sequence). As processed by the authors: The authors estimated nucleated cell counts from reference gene primer amplification. Profiling relied on immunoSEQ multiplex PCR, and the TCRdb table lists in-frame clones only, not all of them. The D gene and trimming were derived from the DNA, and the V and J assignments and clone size from that table. The sample includes more than 90,000 clones, about 85% of them seen just once.

This sequence originates from a man aged 40-50 years with acute or convalescent COVID-19. The chain is built from TRBV5-5 and TRBJ2-1, with 12 nucleotides matching TRBD2. Material: peripheral blood. For the CDR3, the DNA is TGTGCCAGCAGCTCCCTAGCGGGAGGGCCGGGATCCTACAATGAGCAGTTCTTC. Translated, it gives CASSSLAGGPGSYNEQFF.